This TCR beta chain was captured by sequencing in a study of T cell responses to AZD1222 COVID-19 vaccine. A remark on this clone: The target antigen is unknown.

Pooling was applied to second doses at about 4 or about 12 weeks. Study results and limitations: Spike-specific TCRs gained breadth and depth after people received two AZD1222 doses.

Looked up from germline, CDR1 is MDHEN and CDR2 is SYDVKM. The V end was cut by 2 bases, the J end by 5 bases, with 6 bases between. The CDR3 consists of 12 residues. This table comes from immunoSEQ multiplex PCR, and its TCRdb copy is limited to in-frame clones, with some not included. The table lists about 150,000 clones, approximately 93% of them singletons. V gene TRBV28 combines with J gene TRBJ1-1; D is undetermined. The receptor was isolated from an adult who received the AZD1222 COVID-19 vaccine. The sample was peripheral blood, taken 28 days after the second AZD1222 dose. CDR3 DNA sequence: TGTGCCAGCAGTTTACGTCAAACTGAAGCTTTCTTT. This translates into CASSLRQTEAFF.